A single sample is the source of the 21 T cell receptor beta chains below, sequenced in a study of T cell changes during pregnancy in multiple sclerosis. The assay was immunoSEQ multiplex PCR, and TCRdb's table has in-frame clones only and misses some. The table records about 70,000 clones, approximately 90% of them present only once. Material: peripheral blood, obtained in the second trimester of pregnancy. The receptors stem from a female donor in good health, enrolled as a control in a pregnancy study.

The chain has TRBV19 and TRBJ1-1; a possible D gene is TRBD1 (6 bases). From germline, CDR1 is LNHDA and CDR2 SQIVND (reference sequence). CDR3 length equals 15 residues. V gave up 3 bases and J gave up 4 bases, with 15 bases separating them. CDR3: CASSIPQGWGTEAFF. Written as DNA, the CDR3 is TGTGCCAGTAGTATTCCACAGGGATGGGGCACTGAAGCTTTCTTT.

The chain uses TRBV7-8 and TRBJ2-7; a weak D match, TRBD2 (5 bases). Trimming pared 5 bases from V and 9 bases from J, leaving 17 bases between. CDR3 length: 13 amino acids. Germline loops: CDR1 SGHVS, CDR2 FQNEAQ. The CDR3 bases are TGTGCCAGCAGCCCCGGGGAGAACGTTGGGCAGTACTTC. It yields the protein CASSPGENVGQYF.

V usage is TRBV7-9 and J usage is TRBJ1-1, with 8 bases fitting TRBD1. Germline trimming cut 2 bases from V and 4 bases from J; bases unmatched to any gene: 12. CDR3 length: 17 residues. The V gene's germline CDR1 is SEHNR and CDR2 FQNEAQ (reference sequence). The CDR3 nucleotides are TGTGCCAGCAGCTTAAACAGGGGGTTCGCGTCGGGCACTGAAGCTTTCTTT. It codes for CASSLNRGFASGTEAFF.

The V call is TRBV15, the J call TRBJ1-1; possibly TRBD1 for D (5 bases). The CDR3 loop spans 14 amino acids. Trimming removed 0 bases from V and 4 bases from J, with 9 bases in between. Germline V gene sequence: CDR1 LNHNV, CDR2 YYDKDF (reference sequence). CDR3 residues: CATSREGGSTEAFF. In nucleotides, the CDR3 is TGTGCCACCAGCAGAGAGGGGGGGTCCACTGAAGCTTTCTTT.

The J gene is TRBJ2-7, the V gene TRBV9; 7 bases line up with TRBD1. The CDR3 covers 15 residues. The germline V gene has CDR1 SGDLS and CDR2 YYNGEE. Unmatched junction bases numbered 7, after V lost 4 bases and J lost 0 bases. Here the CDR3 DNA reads TGTGCCAGCAGCAGACAGGGCCGAAGCTCCTACGAGCAGTACTTC. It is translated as CASSRQGRSSYEQYF.

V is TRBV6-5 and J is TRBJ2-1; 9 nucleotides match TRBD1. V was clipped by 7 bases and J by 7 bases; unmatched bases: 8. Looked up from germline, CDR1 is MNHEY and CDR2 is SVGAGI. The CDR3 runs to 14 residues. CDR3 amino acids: CASTPGTGRNEQFF. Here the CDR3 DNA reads TGTGCCAGCACCCCCGGGACAGGGCGGAATGAGCAGTTCTTC.

CDR3 nucleotides: TGTGCCAGCAGTTACTTGGTACAGGGGAGCTCCTACGAGCAGTACTTC. Protein: CASSYLVQGSSYEQYF. This rearrangement joins TRBV6-5 to TRBJ2-7, with 7 nucleotides matching TRBD1. V was clipped by 1 base and J by 0 bases; unmatched bases: 6. Germline values: CDR1 MNHEY, CDR2 SVGAGI. This CDR3 has 16 residues.

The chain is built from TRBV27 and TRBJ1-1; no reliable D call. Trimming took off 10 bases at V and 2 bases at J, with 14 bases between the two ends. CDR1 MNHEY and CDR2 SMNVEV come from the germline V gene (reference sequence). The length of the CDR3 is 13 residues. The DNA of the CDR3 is TGTGCCACCCAGGTCAACTTAAACACTGAAGCTTTCTTT. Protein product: CATQVNLNTEAFF.

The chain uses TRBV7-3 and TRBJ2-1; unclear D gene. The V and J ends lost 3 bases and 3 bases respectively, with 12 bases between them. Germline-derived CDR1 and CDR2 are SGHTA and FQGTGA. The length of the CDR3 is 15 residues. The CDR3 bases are TGTGCCAGCAGCTTTGGCGGTAAGAGCTACAATGAGCAGTTCTTC. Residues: CASSFGGKSYNEQFF. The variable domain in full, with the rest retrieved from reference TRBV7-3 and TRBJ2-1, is GAGVSQTPSNKVTEKGKYVELRCDPISGHTALYWYRQSLGQGPEFLIYFQGTGAADDSGLPNDRFFAVRPEGSVSTLKIQRTERGDSAVYLCASSFGGKSYNEQFFGPGTRLTVL.

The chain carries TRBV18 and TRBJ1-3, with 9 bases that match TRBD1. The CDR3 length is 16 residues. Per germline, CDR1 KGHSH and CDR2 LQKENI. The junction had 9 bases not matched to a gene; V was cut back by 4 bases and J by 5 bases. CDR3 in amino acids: CASSQIPGTGRNTIYF. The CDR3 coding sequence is TGTGCCAGCTCACAGATACCCGGGACAGGGAGAAACACCATATATTTT.

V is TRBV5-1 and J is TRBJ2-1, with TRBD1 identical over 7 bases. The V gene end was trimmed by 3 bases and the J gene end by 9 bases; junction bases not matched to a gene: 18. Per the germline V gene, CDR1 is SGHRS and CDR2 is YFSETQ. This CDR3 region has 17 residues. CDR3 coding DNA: TGCGCCAGCAGCTCGGCACCCCCCGGGACAGTGAAGGGTGAGCAGTTCTTC. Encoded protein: CASSSAPPGTVKGEQFF. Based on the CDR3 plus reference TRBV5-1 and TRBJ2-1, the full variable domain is KAGVTQTPRYLIKTRGQQVTLSCSPISGHRSVSWYQQTPGQGLQFLFEYFSETQRNKGNFPGRFSGRQFSNSRSEMNVSTLELGDSALYLCASSSAPPGTVKGEQFFGPGTRLTVL.

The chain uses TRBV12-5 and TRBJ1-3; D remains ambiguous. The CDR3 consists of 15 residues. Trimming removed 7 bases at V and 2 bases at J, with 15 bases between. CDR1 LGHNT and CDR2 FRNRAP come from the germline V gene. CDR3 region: CASAPSGGTGNTIYF. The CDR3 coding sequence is TGTGCTAGTGCTCCGTCCGGAGGGACTGGAAACACCATATATTTT.

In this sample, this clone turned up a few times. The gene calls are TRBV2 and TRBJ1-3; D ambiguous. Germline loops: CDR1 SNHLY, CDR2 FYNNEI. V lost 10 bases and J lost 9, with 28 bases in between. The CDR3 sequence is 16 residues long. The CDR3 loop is CAIERESVLKRGTIYF. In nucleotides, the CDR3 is TGTGCCATCGAGAGGGAGTCAGTTCTCAAGCGGGGCACCATATATTTT.

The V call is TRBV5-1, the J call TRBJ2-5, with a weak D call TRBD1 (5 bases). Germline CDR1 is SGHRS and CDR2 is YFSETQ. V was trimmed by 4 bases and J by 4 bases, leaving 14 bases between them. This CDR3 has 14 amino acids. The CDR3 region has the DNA TGCGCCAGCAGCGTGGCGACAGTGGGAGAGACCCAGTACTTC. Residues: CASSVATVGETQYF.

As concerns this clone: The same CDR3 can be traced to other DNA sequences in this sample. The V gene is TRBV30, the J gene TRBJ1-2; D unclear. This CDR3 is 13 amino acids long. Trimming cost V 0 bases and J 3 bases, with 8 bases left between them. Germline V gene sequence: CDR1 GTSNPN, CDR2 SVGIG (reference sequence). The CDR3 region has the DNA TGTGCCTGGAGTGTTGGAGCCTACTATGGCTACACCTTC. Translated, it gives CAWSVGAYYGYTF.

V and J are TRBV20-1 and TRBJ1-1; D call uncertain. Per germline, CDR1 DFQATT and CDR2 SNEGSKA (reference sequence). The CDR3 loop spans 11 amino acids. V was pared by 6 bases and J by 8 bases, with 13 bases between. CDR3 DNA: TGCAGTGCCGAGACGAGGGAGGAAGCTTTCTTT. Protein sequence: CSAETREEAFF.

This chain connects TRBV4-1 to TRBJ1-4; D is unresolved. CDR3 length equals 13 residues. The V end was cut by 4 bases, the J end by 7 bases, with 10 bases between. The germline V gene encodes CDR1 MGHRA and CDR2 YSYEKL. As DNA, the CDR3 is TGCGCCAGCAGCCCCCCGTCCGGTGAAAAACTGTTTTTT. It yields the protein CASSPPSGEKLFF.

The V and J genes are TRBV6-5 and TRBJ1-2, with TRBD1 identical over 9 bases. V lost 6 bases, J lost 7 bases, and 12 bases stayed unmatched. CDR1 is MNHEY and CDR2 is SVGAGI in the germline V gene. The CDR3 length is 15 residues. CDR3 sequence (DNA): TGTGCCAGCAGAGTACCGGGACAGGGTTCCCGTGGCTACACCTTC. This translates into CASRVPGQGSRGYTF.

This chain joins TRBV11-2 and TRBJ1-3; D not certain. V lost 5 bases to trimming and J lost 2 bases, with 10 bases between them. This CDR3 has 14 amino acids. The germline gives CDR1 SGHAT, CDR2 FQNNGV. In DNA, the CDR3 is TGTGCCAGCAGCCACGGGAAAACTGGAAACACCATATATTTT. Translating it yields CASSHGKTGNTIYF.

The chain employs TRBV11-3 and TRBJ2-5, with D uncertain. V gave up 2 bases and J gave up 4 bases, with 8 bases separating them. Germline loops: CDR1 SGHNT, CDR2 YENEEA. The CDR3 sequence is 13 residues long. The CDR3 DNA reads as TGTGCCAGCAGCTTACGGGTAGGAGAGACCCAGTACTTC. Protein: CASSLRVGETQYF.

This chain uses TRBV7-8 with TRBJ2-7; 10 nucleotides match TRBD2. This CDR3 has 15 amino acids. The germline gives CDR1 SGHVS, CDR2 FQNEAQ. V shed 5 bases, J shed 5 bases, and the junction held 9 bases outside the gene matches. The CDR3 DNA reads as TGTGCCAGCAGCATCATAGCGGGGGGATCTAACGAGCAGTACTTC. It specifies CASSIIAGGSNEQYF.